This T cell receptor beta chain originates from a study of blood T cell repertoires in COVID-19. Original methodology: The authors estimated nucleated cell counts from reference gene primer amplification. The repertoire was sequenced with immunoSEQ multiplex PCR; TCRdb's copy has only in-frame clones and lacks some. That table furnishes V, J and clone size, whereas the DNA furnished D and trimming. The top ten clones hold 0.95% to 1% of a sample with approximately 360,000 clones, more than 75% of them seen once. V dropped 2 bases and J dropped 0 bases, with 10 bases sitting between them. The CDR3 contains 15 residues. Looked up from germline, CDR1 is SGHTA and CDR2 is FQGNSA.

This TCR came from a woman between 25 and 40 years old with acute COVID-19. The chain has TRBV7-2 and TRBJ1-1; no firm D call. The sequenced sample was PBMCs or T cells enriched from blood (not recorded which). The CDR3 here is CASSLYGEVNTEAFF. CDR3 sequence (DNA): TGTGCCAGCAGCTTATACGGGGAGGTGAACACTGAAGCTTTCTTT. Looking up the rest from reference TRBV7-2 and TRBJ1-1 gives the full variable domain: GAGVSQSPSNKVTEKGKDVELRCDPISGHTALYWYRQSLGQGLEFLIYFQGNSAPDKSGLPSDRFSAERTGGSVSTLTIQRTQQEDSAVYLCASSLYGEVNTEAFFGQGTRLTVV.